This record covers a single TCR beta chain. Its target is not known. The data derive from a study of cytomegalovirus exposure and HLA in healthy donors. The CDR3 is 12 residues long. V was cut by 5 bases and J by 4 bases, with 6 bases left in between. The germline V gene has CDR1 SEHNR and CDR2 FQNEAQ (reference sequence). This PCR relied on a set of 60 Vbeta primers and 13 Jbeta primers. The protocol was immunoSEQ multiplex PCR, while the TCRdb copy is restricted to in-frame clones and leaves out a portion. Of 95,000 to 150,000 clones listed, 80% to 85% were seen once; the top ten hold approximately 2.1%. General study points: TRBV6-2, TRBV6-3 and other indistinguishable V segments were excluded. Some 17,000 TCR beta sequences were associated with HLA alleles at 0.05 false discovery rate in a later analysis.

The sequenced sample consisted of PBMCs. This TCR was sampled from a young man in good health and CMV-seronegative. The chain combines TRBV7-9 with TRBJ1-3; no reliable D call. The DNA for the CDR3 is TGTGCCAGCAGCCTCTCCGGAAACACCATATATTTT. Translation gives CASSLSGNTIYF.